This T cell receptor (beta chain) was captured by sequencing in a study of shared clonotypes between healthy human individuals. To note about this clone: Its specificity is unknown.

Genomic DNA from each subset was divided evenly over several immunoSEQ plates. The data were produced by immunoSEQ multiplex PCR, yet TCRdb's version contains in-frame clones alone and is incomplete. Of 2 million to 3 million clones listed, 80% to 95% are singletons. All donors were Caucasian adults living in Nashville, Tennessee. Trimming shortened V by 4 bases and J by 2 bases, and 21 bases separated the two germline ends. The CDR3 is 18 amino acids. Germline-derived CDR1 and CDR2 are MGHRA and YSYEKL. Study-level results: Since donors were few, the genetic and exposure-history diversity represented was limited.

This sequence was found in a man aged 18 to 35 in good health. Some clones in this sample may be carry-over from other donors' samples. Sequences were obtained from naive CD4+ T cells from PBMCs. Subset in this sample: CD45RA+ positively selected. This rearrangement joins TRBV4-1 to TRBJ2-1; D is perhaps TRBD2 (6 bases). The CDR3 reads CASSRTHPGGTAYNEQFF. The CDR3 nucleotides are TGCGCCAGCAGCCGAACTCATCCCGGAGGGACTGCCTACAATGAGCAGTTCTTC.